This TCR beta chain was observed in a study of shared clonotypes between healthy human individuals. Study-level background: A few men and two women, aged 18 to 49, were donors. Broader study findings: Represented genetic and exposure-history diversity was restricted by having few donors. It was observed that approximately 5% of naive CD4 clonotypes were shared across a few donors. Sampling covered nothing but blood. Tissue TCR repertoires likely differ from those found in blood.

Germline CDR1 is MNHNY and CDR2 is SVGAGI (reference sequence). The CDR3 is 13 amino acids. Between the trimmed V and J ends, which lost 8 bases and 2 bases, there was a span of 11 bases. The assay was immunoSEQ multiplex PCR, and TCRdb's table has in-frame clones only and misses some. The sample lists a few million clones, roughly 92% occurring once. Concerning this clone: The antigen remains unidentified.

The chain employs TRBV6-6 and TRBJ2-3; D is unresolved. Sequences were obtained from naive CD4+ T cells from PBMCs. Subset specified: CD45RA+ positively selected. The clonotype was recovered from a man younger than 35 in good health. Some clones in this sample may be carry-over from other donors' samples. CDR3 bases: TGTGCCAGCGGACGGCAGGACACAGATACGCAGTATTTT. Translation: CASGRQDTDTQYF.